Each of the 12 T cell receptor beta chains below was sequenced from the same sample in a study of blood T cells in healthy people across ages. It was with a sample-barcoded 5' primer and a J-beta primer mix that a second PCR of roughly 6 to 12 cycles was run. TCRdb re-analysed the 5' RACE reads in MiXCR, keeping a single row per CDR3 protein. The data contain nearly 800,000 distinct CDR3 sequences, around 25% of them seen just once; the ten biggest clones take up 3.7%. The sample was also reused in another study, on T cells of mothers and their children.

Specimen: blood. These receptors all stem from a boy younger than 18 in good health.

CDR3 coding DNA: TGCGCCAGCAGCCAAGATCAGAGGGGACGGCAGCCCCAGCATTTT. It encodes CASSQDQRGRQPQHF. The chain has TRBV4-1 and TRBJ1-5; tentatively, D is TRBD1 (5 bases). Germline CDR1 MGHRA, CDR2 YSYEKL. The CDR3 is 15 amino acids. V was pared by 0 bases and J by 7 bases, with 13 bases between.

This clonotype was seen a few times. The V call is TRBV4-3, the J call TRBJ2-5; TRBD2 aligns across 10 bases. V was clipped by 0 bases and J by 5 bases; unmatched bases: 12. This CDR3 has 18 residues. Germline V gene data show CDR1 as LGHNA and CDR2 as YSLEER. Here the CDR3 DNA reads TGCGCCAGCAGCCAAGAAACTTCAGCGGGGGGGCTTTCGGAGACCCAGTACTTC. It is translated as CASSQETSAGGLSETQYF.

This clonotype was recorded only once. The V call is TRBV20-1, the J call TRBJ1-4, with D unresolved. This CDR3 has 13 amino acids. The germline CDR1 and CDR2 sequences are DFQATT and SNEGSKA (reference sequence). Trimming cost V 6 bases and J 3 bases, with 11 bases left between them. In nucleotides, the CDR3 is TGCAGTGCCAAAGTAGCGGCTAATGAAAAACTGTTTTTT. This codes for CSAKVAANEKLFF.

The V call is TRBV12-3 or TRBV12-4, the J call TRBJ1-2, with a possible D match to TRBD1 (6 bases). CDR3 length: 13 amino acids. V was clipped by 7 bases and J by 3 bases, with 12 bases between them. CDR3 nucleotide sequence: TGTGCCAGCATACGCAGGGGTTACTATGGCTACACCTTC. Encoded protein: CASIRRGYYGYTF.

Only a few counts were recorded for this clonotype. The V and J genes are TRBV7-9 and TRBJ1-4, with 11 nucleotides matching TRBD1. J lost 5 bases, V lost 4 bases, and 15 bases had no gene match. Germline CDR1 reads SEHNR; CDR2 reads FQNEAQ (reference sequence). This CDR3 comprises 19 residues. CDR3 bases: TGTGCCAGCAGCTATTCCCTTGCTGGGACAGGGGGGTCCAATGAAAAACTGTTTTTT. Amino acid sequence: CASSYSLAGTGGSNEKLFF.

The CDR3 DNA reads as TGTGCCAGCCGACTAGCGGGAGGGAGGGATACGCAGTATTTT. Its protein product is CASRLAGGRDTQYF. The chain employs TRBV7-2 and TRBJ2-3; TRBD2 matches at 14 bases. From germline, CDR1 is SGHTA and CDR2 FQGNSA. CDR3 size: 14 residues. Trimming removed 8 bases from V and 6 bases from J; junction bases left unmatched: 4.

V is TRBV4-3 and J is TRBJ2-1, with D possibly TRBD2 on 5 matching bases. From germline, CDR1 is LGHNA and CDR2 YSLEER. V was pared by 4 bases and J by 4 bases, with 14 bases between. The CDR3 totals 15 residues. CDR3 sequence reads: CASSRTGMAYNEQFF. In nucleotides, the CDR3 is TGCGCCAGCAGCCGTACGGGGATGGCTTACAATGAGCAGTTCTTC.

The chain employs TRBV28 and TRBJ2-1, with D unresolved. Per the germline V gene, CDR1 is MDHEN and CDR2 is SYDVKM. Between the trimmed V and J ends, which lost 6 bases and 4 bases, there was a span of 22 bases. CDR3 length equals 17 residues. CDR3 amino acids: CASRLKVDGPAYNEQFF. Written as DNA, the CDR3 is TGTGCCAGCAGGCTCAAAGTGGACGGACCCGCTTACAATGAGCAGTTCTTC.

Ten or more counts support this clonotype. The chain couples TRBV29-1 to TRBJ2-7; 8 bases line up with TRBD2. Unmatched junction bases numbered 4, after V lost 6 bases and J lost 0 bases. The germline V gene has CDR1 SQVTM and CDR2 ANQGSEA. The CDR3 extends over 13 amino acids. DNA for the CDR3: TGCAGCGTAACAACTAGCGGCTCCTACGAGCAGTACTTC. Its protein product is CSVTTSGSYEQYF.

This clonotype was counted only a few times. CDR3 protein: CASSPLVPRDSPLHF. CDR3 DNA sequence: TGTGCCAGCAGCCCCCTCGTCCCGAGGGATTCACCCCTCCACTTT. The genes are TRBV7-9 and TRBJ1-6; D call uncertain. CDR1 is SEHNR, CDR2 FQNEAQ, per germline (reference sequence). V lost 5 bases, J lost 8 bases, and 16 bases lay in between. This CDR3 has 15 residues.

The chain employs TRBV9 and TRBJ2-5; 8 bases are a match to TRBD2. J was trimmed by 5 bases and V by 1 base; bases with no gene match: 7. The CDR3 runs 15 residues. CDR1 SGDLS and CDR2 YYNGEE come from the germline V gene. The CDR3 reads CASSVQAGGKETQYF. In nucleotides, the CDR3 is TGTGCCAGCAGCGTACAGGCGGGGGGAAAGGAGACCCAGTACTTC.

The chain employs TRBV20-1 and TRBJ2-4; D is tentatively TRBD1 or TRBD2 (5 bases each). CDR3 length equals 17 residues. Germline CDR1 DFQATT, CDR2 SNEGSKA (reference sequence). V was shortened by 1 base and J by 0 bases, with 16 bases between the two germline ends. The CDR3 nucleotides are TGCAGTGCTAGAGTCGGGATAAAAGGGGTAGCCAAAAACATTCAGTACTTC. Protein product: CSARVGIKGVAKNIQYF.